The following is a TCR beta chain sequence with its context. Its antigen remains unknown. Compared with germline, one end of the junction differs, possibly owing to a read error. This specimen belongs to a study of tumor-infiltrating lymphocytes in primary liver carcinoma. Study overall: Aged between 30 and 69 years, the patients were men and women. The study, taken as a whole, reports: Tumor samples exhibited a significantly greater top-250-clone fraction than blood samples (p = 0.039).

For blood RNA, unsorted whole blood served as the source, and germline DNA was extracted too. With a constant-region primer, TCR beta cDNA was made from approximately 520 ng of total RNA. Slightly modified ARM-PCR served as the procedure for the TCR beta libraries. These libraries came from three rounds of nested multiplex PCR. The opening two PCR rounds, around 11 cycles each, paired TRBV1-TRBV30 forward primers with a C-beta reverse primer. TCRdb reprocessed the multiplex PCR reads with MiXCR, giving one entry per CDR3 protein. The table has roughly 330,000 distinct CDR3 sequences, less than 75% seen once. Germline-derived CDR1 and CDR2 are SGHAT and FQNNGV. This CDR3 spans 16 amino acids.

This sequence joins TRBV11-2 and TRBJ2-7, with D maybe TRBD2 (5 bases). The source material was peripheral blood. This TCR came from a man between 35 and 55 years old with primary liver carcinoma and hepatitis B virus infection. The chain's CDR3 is CASSYLAVHGFYEQYF. In DNA, the CDR3 is TGTGCCAGCAGCTACCTAGCCGTACATGGGTTCTACGAACAGTACTTC. The full variable domain, its missing parts supplied by reference TRBV11-2 and TRBJ2-7, is EAGVAQSPRYKIIEKRQSVAFWCNPISGHATLYWYQQILGQGPKLLIQFQNNGVVDDSQLPKDRFSAERLKGVDSTLKIQPAKLEDSAVYLCASSYLAVHGFYEQYFGPGTRLTVT.